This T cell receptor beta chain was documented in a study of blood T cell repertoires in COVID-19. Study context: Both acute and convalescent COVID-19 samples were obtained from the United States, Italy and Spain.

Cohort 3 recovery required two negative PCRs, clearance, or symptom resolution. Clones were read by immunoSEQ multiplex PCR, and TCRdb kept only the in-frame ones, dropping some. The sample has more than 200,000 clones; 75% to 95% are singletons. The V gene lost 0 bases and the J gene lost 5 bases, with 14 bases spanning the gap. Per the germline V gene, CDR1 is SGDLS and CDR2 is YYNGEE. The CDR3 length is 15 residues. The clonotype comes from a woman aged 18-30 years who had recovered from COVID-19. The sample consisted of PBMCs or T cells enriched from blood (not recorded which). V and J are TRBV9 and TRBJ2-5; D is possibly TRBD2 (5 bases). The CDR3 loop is CASSVDSLLGETQYF. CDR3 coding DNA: TGTGCCAGCAGCGTAGATTCCTTACTAGGGGAGACCCAGTACTTC.